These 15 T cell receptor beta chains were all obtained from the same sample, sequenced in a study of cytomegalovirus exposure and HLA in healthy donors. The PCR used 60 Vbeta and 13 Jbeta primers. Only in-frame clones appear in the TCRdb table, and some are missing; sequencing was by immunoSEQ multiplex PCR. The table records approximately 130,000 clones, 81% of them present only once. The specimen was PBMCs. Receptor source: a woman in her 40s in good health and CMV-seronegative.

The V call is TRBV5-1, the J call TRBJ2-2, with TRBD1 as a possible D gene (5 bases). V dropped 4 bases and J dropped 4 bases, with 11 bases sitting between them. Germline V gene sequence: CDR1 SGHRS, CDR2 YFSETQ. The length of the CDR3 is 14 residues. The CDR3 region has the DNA TGCGCCAGCAGCCCCAGGGATTCCACCGGGGAGCTGTTTTTT. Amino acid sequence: CASSPRDSTGELFF.

The CDR3 bases are TGTGCCAGCAGCCCAGACAGGGATAATTCACCCCTCCACTTT. This encodes CASSPDRDNSPLHF. This chain uses TRBV28 with TRBJ1-6; 7 positions match TRBD1. The CDR3 loop spans 14 amino acids. Per germline, CDR1 MDHEN and CDR2 SYDVKM. V was clipped by 6 bases and J by 5 bases; unmatched bases: 4.

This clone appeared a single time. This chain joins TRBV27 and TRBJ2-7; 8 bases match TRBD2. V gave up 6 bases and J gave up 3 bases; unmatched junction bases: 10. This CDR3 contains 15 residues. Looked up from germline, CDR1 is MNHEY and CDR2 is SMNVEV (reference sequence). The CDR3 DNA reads TGTGCCAGCAGGGGGATCGGGAGGGCCTTCTACGAGCAGTACTTC. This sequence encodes CASRGIGRAFYEQYF.

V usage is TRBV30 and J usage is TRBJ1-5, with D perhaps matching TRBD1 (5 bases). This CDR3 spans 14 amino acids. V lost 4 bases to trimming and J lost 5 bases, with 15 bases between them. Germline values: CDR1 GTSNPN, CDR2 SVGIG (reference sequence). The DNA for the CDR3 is TGTGCCTGGAACCCGGGGGGGGGAGATCAGCCCCAGCATTTT. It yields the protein CAWNPGGGDQPQHF.

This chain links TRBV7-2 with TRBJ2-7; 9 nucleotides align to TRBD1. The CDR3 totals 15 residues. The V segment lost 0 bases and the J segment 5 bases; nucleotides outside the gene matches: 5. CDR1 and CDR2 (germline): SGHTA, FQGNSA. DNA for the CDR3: TGTGCCAGCAGCTTAGCGGGACAGGGTTACGACGAGCAGTACTTC. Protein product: CASSLAGQGYDEQYF.

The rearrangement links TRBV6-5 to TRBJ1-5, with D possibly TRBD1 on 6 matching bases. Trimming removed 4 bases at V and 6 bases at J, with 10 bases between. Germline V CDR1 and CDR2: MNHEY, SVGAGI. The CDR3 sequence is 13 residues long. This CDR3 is CASSFRGSQPQHF. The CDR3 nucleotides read TGTGCCAGCAGTTTCAGGGGTAGTCAGCCCCAGCATTTT.

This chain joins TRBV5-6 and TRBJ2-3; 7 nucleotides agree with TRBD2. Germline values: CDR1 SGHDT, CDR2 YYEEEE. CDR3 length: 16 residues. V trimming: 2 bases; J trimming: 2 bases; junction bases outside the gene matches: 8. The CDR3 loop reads CASSFLAEGPTDTQYF. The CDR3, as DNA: TGTGCCAGCAGCTTTCTAGCGGAAGGACCCACAGATACGCAGTATTTT.

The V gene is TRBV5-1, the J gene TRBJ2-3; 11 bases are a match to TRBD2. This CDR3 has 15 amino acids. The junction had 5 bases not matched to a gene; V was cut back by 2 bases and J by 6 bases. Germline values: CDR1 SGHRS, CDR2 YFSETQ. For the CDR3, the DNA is TGCGCCAGCAGCTTCACTAGCGGGGGCTCGGATACGCAGTATTTT. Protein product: CASSFTSGGSDTQYF.

CDR3 protein: CATPGEGLFYEQFF. The CDR3 nucleotides are TGTGCCACCCCTGGGGAGGGCCTTTTTTATGAGCAGTTCTTC. The V and J genes are TRBV6-1 and TRBJ2-1, with 7 bases aligning to TRBD2. CDR3 length equals 14 residues. Germline CDR1 and CDR2: MNHNS and SASEGT. The junction had 14 bases not matched to a gene; V was cut back by 10 bases and J by 8 bases.

The CDR3 here is CASSFRDKGVTDTQYF. The CDR3, as DNA: TGTGCCAGCAGCTTCCGGGACAAGGGGGTCACAGATACGCAGTATTTT. The rearrangement uses TRBV7-9 and TRBJ2-3; D is possibly TRBD1 (6 bases). Germline V CDR1 and CDR2: SEHNR, FQNEAQ (reference sequence). The CDR3 covers 16 residues. V lost 3 bases to trimming and J lost 2 bases, with 15 bases between them.

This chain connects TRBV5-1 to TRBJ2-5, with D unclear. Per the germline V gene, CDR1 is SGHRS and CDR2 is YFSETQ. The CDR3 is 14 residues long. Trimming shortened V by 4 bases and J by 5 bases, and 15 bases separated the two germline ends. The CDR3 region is CASSVFDNTETQYF. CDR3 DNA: TGCGCCAGCAGCGTTTTTGATAACACCGAGACCCAGTACTTC.

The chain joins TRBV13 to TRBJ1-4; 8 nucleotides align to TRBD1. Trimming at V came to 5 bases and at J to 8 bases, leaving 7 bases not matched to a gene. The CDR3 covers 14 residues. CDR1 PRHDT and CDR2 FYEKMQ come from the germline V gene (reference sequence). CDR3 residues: CASSQDRVGEKLFF. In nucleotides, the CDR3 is TGTGCCAGCAGCCAGGACAGGGTGGGCGAAAAACTGTTTTTT.

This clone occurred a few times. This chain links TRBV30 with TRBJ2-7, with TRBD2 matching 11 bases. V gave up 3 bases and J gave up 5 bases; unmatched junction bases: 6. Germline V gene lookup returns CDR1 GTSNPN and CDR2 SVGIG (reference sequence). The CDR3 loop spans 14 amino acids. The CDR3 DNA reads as TGTGCCTGGAGCATTCCGGGACTAGCGGACGAGCAGTACTTC. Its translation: CAWSIPGLADEQYF.

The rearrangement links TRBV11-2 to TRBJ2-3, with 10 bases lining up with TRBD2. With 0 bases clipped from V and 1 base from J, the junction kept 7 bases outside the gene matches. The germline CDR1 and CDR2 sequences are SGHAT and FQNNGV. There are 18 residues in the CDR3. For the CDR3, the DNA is TGTGCCAGCAGCTTAGATTTTGGACTAGCGGTGCGCACAGATACGCAGTATTTT. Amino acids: CASSLDFGLAVRTDTQYF.

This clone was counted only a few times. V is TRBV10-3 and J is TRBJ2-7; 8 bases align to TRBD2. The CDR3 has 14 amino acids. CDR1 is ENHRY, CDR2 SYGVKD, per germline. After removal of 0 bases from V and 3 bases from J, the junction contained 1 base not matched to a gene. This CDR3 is CAISESGLDYEQYF. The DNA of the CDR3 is TGTGCCATCAGTGAGTCGGGACTAGACTACGAGCAGTACTTC.